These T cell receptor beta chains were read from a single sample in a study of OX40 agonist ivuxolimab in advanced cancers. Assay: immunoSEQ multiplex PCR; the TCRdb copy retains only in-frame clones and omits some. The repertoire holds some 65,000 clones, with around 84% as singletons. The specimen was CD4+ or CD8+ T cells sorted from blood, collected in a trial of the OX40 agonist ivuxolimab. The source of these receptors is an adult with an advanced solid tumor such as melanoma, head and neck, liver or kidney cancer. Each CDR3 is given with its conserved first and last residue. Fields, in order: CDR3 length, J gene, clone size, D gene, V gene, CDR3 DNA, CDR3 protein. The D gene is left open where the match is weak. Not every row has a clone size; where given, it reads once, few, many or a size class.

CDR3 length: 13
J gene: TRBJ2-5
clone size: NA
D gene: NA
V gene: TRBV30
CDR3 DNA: TGTGCCTGGAGTGGGCAGCTCCAAGAGACCCAGTACTTC
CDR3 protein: CAWSGQLQETQYF

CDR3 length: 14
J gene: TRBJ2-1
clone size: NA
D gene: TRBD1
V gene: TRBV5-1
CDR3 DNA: TGCGCCAGCAGCTTGTCAGGGGGTAGTAATGAGCAGTTCTTC
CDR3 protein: CASSLSGGSNEQFF

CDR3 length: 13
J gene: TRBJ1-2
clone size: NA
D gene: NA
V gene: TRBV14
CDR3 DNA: TGTGCCAGCAGCCAAGTTTTCGAAAGTGGCTACACCTTC
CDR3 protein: CASSQVFESGYTF

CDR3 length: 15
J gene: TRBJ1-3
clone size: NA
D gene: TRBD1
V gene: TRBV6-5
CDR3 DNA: TGTGCCAGCGGCCGCTACAGGGGCTCTGGAAACACCATATATTTT
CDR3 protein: CASGRYRGSGNTIYF

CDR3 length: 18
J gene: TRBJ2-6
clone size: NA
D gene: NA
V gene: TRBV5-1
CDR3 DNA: TGCGCCAGCAGCCTAGTGGGCAGGGCGCTCTCTGGGGCCAACGTCCTGACTTTC
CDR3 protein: CASSLVGRALSGANVLTF

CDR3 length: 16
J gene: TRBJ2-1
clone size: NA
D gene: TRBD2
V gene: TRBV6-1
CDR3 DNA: TGTGCCAGCAGTGAAGCTGTCGGGGGGGTCGGGAATGAGCAGTTCTTC
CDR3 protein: CASSEAVGGVGNEQFF

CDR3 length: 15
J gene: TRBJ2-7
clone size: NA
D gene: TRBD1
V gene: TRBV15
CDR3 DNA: TGTGCCACCAGCGGCCGGGACAGGGGACCCTACGAGCAGTACTTC
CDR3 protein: CATSGRDRGPYEQYF

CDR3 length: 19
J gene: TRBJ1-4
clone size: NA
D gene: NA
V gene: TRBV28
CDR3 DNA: TGTGCCAGCAGTTTATGGTTACGGGGTCCCGGAACTACTAATGAAAAACTGTTTTTT
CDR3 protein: CASSLWLRGPGTTNEKLFF

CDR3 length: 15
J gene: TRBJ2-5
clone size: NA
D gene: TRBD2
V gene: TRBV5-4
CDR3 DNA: TGTGCCAGCAGCTTGGACGGGAGGGCCGGAAAGACCCAGTACTTC
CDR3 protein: CASSLDGRAGKTQYF

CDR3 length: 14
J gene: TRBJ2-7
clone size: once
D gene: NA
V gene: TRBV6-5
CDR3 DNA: TGTGCCAGCAGCAGAGCGGGTGGCTCCTACGAGCAGTACTTC
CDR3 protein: CASSRAGGSYEQYF

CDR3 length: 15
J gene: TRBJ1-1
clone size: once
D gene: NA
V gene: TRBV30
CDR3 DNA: TGTGCCTCCTTTGGGGGGCTCCCGGTACGGACTGAAGCTTTCTTT
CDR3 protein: CASFGGLPVRTEAFF

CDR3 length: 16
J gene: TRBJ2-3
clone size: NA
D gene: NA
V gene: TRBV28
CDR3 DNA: TGTGCCAGCAGTCGACTAGGGGGCGGGTACACAGATACGCAGTATTTT
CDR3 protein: CASSRLGGGYTDTQYF

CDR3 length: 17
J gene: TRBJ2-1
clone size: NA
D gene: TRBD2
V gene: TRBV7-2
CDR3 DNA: TGTGCCAGCAGCACCAGACTAGCGGGGGCCGTGGGCAATGAGCAGTTCTTC
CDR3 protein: CASSTRLAGAVGNEQFF

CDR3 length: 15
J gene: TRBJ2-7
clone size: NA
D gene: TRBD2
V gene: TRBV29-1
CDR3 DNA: TGCAGCGTTGAGGGGACTAGCGGGGATCTCTACGAGCAGTACTTC
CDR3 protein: CSVEGTSGDLYEQYF

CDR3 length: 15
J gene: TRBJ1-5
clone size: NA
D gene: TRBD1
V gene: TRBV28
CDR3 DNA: TGTGCCAGCAGTACGGGACAGGGGAGATACCAGCCCCAGCATTTT
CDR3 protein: CASSTGQGRYQPQHF

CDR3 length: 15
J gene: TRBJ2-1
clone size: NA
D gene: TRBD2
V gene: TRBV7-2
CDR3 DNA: TGTGCCAGCAGCTTGGGACTAGCGGGGCTCAATGAGCAGTTCTTC
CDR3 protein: CASSLGLAGLNEQFF

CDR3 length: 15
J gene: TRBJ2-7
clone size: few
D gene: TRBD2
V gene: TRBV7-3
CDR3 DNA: TGTGCCAGCAGCCCATCGGGGGGACCCCTCTACGAGCAGTACTTC
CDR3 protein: CASSPSGGPLYEQYF

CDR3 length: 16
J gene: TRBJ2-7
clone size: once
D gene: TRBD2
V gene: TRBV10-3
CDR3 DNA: TGTGCCATCAGTGAAGGGCGGGGGGGGATGTCTGGCGAGCAGTACTTC
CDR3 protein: CAISEGRGGMSGEQYF

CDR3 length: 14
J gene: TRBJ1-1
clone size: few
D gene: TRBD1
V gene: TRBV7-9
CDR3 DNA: TGTGCCAGCGGCCGAGGACAGGGTATGACTGAAGCTTTCTTT
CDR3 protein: CASGRGQGMTEAFF

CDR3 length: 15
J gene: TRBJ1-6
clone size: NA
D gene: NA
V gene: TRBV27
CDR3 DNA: TGTGCCAGCAGCCCGTGGGGGGGGCAGGGTTCACCCCTCCACTTT
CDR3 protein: CASSPWGGQGSPLHF

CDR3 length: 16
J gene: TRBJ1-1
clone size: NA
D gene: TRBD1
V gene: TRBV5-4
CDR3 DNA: TGTGCCAGCAGCTTGAGGGTCGGGACAGGGAACACTGAAGCTTTCTTT
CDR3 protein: CASSLRVGTGNTEAFF

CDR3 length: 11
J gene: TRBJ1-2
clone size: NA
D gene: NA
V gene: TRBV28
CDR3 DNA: TGTGCCAGCACCAGGGACTATGGCTACACCTTC
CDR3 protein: CASTRDYGYTF

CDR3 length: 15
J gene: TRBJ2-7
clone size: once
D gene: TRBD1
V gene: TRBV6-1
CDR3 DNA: TGTGCCAGCAGGGGAACCGGGACAGGGATATACGAGCAGTACTTC
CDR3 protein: CASRGTGTGIYEQYF

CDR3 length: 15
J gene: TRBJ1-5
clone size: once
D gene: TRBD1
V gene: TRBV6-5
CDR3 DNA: TGTGCCAGCAGTTGGACAGGCGGCGGTAATCAGCCCCAGCATTTT
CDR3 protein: CASSWTGGGNQPQHF

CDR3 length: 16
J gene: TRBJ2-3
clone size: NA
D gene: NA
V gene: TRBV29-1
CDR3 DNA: TGCAGCGTTGAAGATTTAACAGCCCCAGCTGCGTATACGCAGTATTTT
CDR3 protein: CSVEDLTAPAAYTQYF

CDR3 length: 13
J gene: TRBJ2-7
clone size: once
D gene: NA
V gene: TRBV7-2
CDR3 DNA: TGTGCCAGCAGCTTAGGACGACAATACGAGCAGTACTTC
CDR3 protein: CASSLGRQYEQYF

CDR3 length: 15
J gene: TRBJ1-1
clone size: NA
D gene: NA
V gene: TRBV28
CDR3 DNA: TGTGCCAGCAGTTCGATCATCCAGGGCTCCACTGAAGCTTTCTTT
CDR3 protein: CASSSIIQGSTEAFF

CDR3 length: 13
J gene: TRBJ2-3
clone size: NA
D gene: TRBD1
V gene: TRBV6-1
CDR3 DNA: TGTGCCAGCAGTCTGGACAGGGGAGATACGCAGTATTTT
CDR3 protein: CASSLDRGDTQYF

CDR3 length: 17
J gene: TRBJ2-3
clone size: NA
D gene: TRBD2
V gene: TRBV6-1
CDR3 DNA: TGTGCCAGCAGTGAAGCGGGGCGAGCGGGAGGAGGAGATACGCAGTATTTT
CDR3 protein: CASSEAGRAGGGDTQYF

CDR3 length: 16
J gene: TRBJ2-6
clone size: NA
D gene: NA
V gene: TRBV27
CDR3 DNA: TGTGCCAGCAGTTTCACAGGGCTCTCTGGGGCCAACGTCCTGACTTTC
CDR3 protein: CASSFTGLSGANVLTF

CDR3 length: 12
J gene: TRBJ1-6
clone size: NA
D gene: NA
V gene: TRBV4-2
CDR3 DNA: TGTGCCAGCAGCCAAGAGGGCGTCACCCTCCACTTT
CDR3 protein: CASSQEGVTLHF